The table lists the clone carrying this TCR beta chain with many counts. As yet, its antigen is unknown. The V gene lost 5 bases and the J gene lost 5 bases, with 15 bases spanning the gap. This CDR3 has 14 amino acids. The germline V gene encodes CDR1 SGHVS and CDR2 FQNEAQ. This sample stems from a study of T cells in Graves' hyperthyroidism and ophthalmopathy. General study findings and limits: Most thyroid clonotypes that were expanded above 0.001 also turned up in blood.

RNA transcripts gave rise to amplified TCR beta CDR3 regions. An initial round of RT-PCR targeting the TCR CDR3 relied on the HTBI primer set. TCRdb recomputed calls from the multiplex PCR reads with MiXCR, one row per CDR3 protein. The sample includes around 300,000 distinct CDR3 sequences, roughly 15% seen only once; the top ten take 7% to 9%. The rearrangement uses TRBV7-8 and TRBJ2-5; D not resolved. The source of this sequence is a woman between 40 and 50 years old with Graves' hyperthyroidism. The sequencing sample was made of blood. Here the CDR3 reads CASSPGPAWETQYF. The CDR3, as DNA: TGTGCCAGCAGCCCTGGACCCGCGTGGGAGACCCAGTACTTC.